The sequence of this T cell receptor beta chain was determined in a study of blood T cell repertoires in COVID-19. Overall study context: Some COVID-19 samples were acute and others convalescent; all came from the United States, Italy and Spain. PBMCs, B-cell-depleted T cells, or T cells were the source of the cDNA or gDNA that made up the material.

Germline loops: CDR1 MNHNS, CDR2 SASEGT. Trimming stripped 2 bases from V and 5 bases from J, with 18 bases between. CDR3 size: 16 residues. Under the authors' procedure: By means of reference gene primer amplification, nucleated cell counts were estimated. The protocol was immunoSEQ multiplex PCR, while the TCRdb copy is restricted to in-frame clones and leaves out a portion. That table is the source of V, J and clone size, and D and trimming were worked out from the DNA. The table shows roughly 100,000 clones, with 80% to 90% occurring only once. The chain employs TRBV6-1 and TRBJ2-5; the D gene is possibly TRBD1 (5 bases). Sequencing used peripheral blood. The TCR comes from a woman at least 80 years old with acute or convalescent COVID-19. The CDR3 sequence is CASSELSGMSWETQYF. The CDR3 DNA reads TGTGCCAGCAGTGAATTGTCAGGGATGTCTTGGGAGACCCAGTACTTC.